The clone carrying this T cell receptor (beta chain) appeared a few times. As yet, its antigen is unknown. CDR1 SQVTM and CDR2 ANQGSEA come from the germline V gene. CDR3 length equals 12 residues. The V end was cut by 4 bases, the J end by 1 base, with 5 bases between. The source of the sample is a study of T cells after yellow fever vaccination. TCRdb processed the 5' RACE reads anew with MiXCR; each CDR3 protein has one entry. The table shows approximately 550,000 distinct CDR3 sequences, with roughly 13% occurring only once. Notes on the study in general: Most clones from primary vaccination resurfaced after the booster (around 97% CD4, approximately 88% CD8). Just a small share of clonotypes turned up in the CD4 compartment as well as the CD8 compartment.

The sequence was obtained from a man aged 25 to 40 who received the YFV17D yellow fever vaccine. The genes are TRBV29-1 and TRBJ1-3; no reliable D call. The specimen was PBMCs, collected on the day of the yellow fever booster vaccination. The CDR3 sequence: CSVGVSGNTIYF. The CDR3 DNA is TGCAGCGTTGGGGTTTCTGGAAACACCATATATTTT.